This T cell receptor beta chain was captured by sequencing in a study of T-cell reconstitution after alpha-beta-depleted transplantation in children. Notes on the study in general: Among T cells one year after transplant, newly produced cells accounted for most counts and diversity.

This clonotype was found a few times. The antigen is unknown. Construction of the TCRbeta library involved unique molecular identifiers. TCRdb processed the PCR reads anew with MiXCR; each CDR3 protein has one entry. Here the sample spans 81,000 or so distinct CDR3 sequences, about 14% being singletons. This TCR was recovered from a male patient aged 2 to 9 who had a stem cell transplant for acute lymphoblastic leukemia, so the T cells may come from the graft donor. The sample was PBMCs, mostly from graft donor cells, taken 180 days after TCRalphabeta/CD19-depleted stem cell transplant.

CDR3 in DNA: TGTGCCAGCAGCCAAGCCGGGACAGGGGGCAAAGCTTTCTTT. Translated: CASSQAGTGGKAFF. The chain combines TRBV4-2 with TRBJ1-1, with 12 bases that match TRBD1. Trimming cost V 1 base and J 9 bases; bases outside gene matches: 3. The CDR3 totals 14 residues. Looked up from germline, CDR1 is LGHNA and CDR2 is YNFKEQ.